One and the same sample provided the 19 T cell receptor beta chains below, sequenced in a study of blood T cell repertoires in COVID-19. Clones were read by immunoSEQ multiplex PCR, and TCRdb kept only the in-frame ones, dropping some. The sample consists of some 65,000 clones, roughly three quarters of them appearing once. Sequencing was carried out using peripheral blood. These receptor sequences come from a woman between 65 and 79 years old with acute or convalescent COVID-19.

J is TRBJ1-2 and V is TRBV2; maybe TRBD1 (6 bases). The CDR3 is 15 amino acids. Trimming pared 6 bases from V and 4 bases from J, leaving 18 bases between. The germline V gene has CDR1 SNHLY and CDR2 FYNNEI. CDR3 DNA: TGTGCCAGCAGACCCGCCCAGGGGTATACCTATGGCTACACCTTC. This codes for CASRPAQGYTYGYTF.

As concerns this clone: A junction boundary mismatches the germline segment, possibly from a read error. This rearrangement joins TRBV11-2 to TRBJ2-1; the D gene is possibly TRBD2 (7 bases). The CDR3 is 12 amino acids. Germline CDR1 and CDR2: SGHAT and FQNNGV. DNA for the CDR3: TGTGCCAGCAGCTTAGACGGGGGGCCTCAGATCTTC. It yields the protein CASSLDGGPQIF. Drawing the rest from reference TRBV11-2 and TRBJ2-1, the complete variable domain is EAGVAQSPRYKIIEKRQSVAFWCNPISGHATLYWYQQILGQGPKLLIQFQNNGVVDDSQLPKDRFSAERLKGVDSTLKIQPAKLEDSAVYLCASSLDGGPQIFGPGTRLTVL.

The V and J genes are TRBV7-9 and TRBJ2-1; TRBD2 matches at 8 bases. Germline V gene sequence: CDR1 SEHNR, CDR2 FQNEAQ (reference sequence). The CDR3 has 16 residues. Losses at the gene ends were 5 bases for V and 4 bases for J; bases not matched to a gene: 10. The CDR3 protein is CASSQFRAGGYNEQFF. As DNA, the CDR3 is TGTGCCAGCAGCCAATTTCGGGCGGGGGGTTACAATGAGCAGTTCTTC.

This chain joins TRBV10-2 and TRBJ2-7, with D perhaps matching TRBD1 (6 bases). The V gene's germline CDR1 is WSHSY and CDR2 SAAADI. Trimming stripped 6 bases from V and 4 bases from J, with 10 bases between. The CDR3 runs to 12 residues. CDR3 sequence reads: CASRSQGYEQYF. The CDR3 DNA is TGCGCCAGCAGATCACAGGGTTACGAGCAGTACTTC.

The CDR3 DNA is TGTGCCAGCAGCCCCCGGGACAGGGACTCCTACGAGCAGTACTTC. This codes for CASSPRDRDSYEQYF. The chain recombines TRBV5-6 with TRBJ2-7, with 9 bases that match TRBD1. V was pared by 4 bases and J by 0 bases, with 5 bases of the junction left unmatched. CDR1 and CDR2 from the germline V gene are SGHDT and YYEEEE. The CDR3 extends over 15 amino acids.

The CDR3 region has the DNA TGCAGTGCCGGGACACACTACGAGCAGTACTTC. Encoded protein: CSAGTHYEQYF. V usage is TRBV20-1 and J usage is TRBJ2-7; D is possibly TRBD1 (6 bases). The V end was cut by 6 bases, the J end by 3 bases, with 9 bases between. Germline loops: CDR1 DFQATT, CDR2 SNEGSKA (reference sequence). The CDR3 runs to 11 residues.

This clone has just one count. V and J are TRBV2 and TRBJ2-7; 10 bases fit TRBD1. V shed 7 bases and J 1 base; nucleotides not matched to a gene: 4. This CDR3 is 14 amino acids long. CDR1 and CDR2 from the germline V gene are SNHLY and FYNNEI. The CDR3 DNA reads TGTGCCAGCAACCGGGACAGGGGTTCCTACGAGCAGTACTTC. It codes for CASNRDRGSYEQYF.

The rearrangement links TRBV19 to TRBJ2-1; 9 bases line up with TRBD1. Per germline, CDR1 LNHDA and CDR2 SQIVND (reference sequence). This CDR3 is 14 amino acids long. Trimming at V came to 6 bases and at J to 9 bases, leaving 9 bases not matched to a gene. The DNA of the CDR3 is TGTGCCAGTAGGGAGGACAGGGGAGTCAGTGAGCAGTTCTTC. Translated: CASREDRGVSEQFF. Filled out from reference TRBV19 and TRBJ2-1, the complete variable domain reads DGGITQSPKYLFRKEGQNVTLSCEQNLNHDAMYWYRQDPGQGLRLIYYSQIVNDFQKGDIAEGYSVSREKKESFPLTVTSAQKNPTAFYLCASREDRGVSEQFFGPGTRLTVL.

V usage is TRBV7-9 and J usage is TRBJ1-4; 7 bases map to TRBD1. This CDR3 spans 15 amino acids. CDR1 and CDR2 (germline): SEHNR, FQNEAQ (reference sequence). Trimming took 4 bases from V and 7 from J; bases not matched to a gene: 9. CDR3 bases: TGTGCCAGCAGCTCGCCGACAGGGCCTAGTGAAAAACTGTTTTTT. Encoded protein: CASSSPTGPSEKLFF.

The chain carries TRBV28 and TRBJ1-5; 12 bases align to TRBD1. This CDR3 is 20 amino acids long. J was trimmed by 1 base and V by 5 bases; bases with no gene match: 15. In germline, CDR1 is MDHEN, CDR2 SYDVKM. CDR3 coding DNA: TGTGCCAGCAGTCTAGCACTGGGGGACAGGGGGCTCTGGAGCAATCAGCCCCAGCATTTT. This translates into CASSLALGDRGLWSNQPQHF.

The V call is TRBV10-3, the J call TRBJ1-2; 9 nucleotides match TRBD1. The CDR3 loop spans 15 amino acids. CDR1 is ENHRY and CDR2 is SYGVKD in the germline V gene. Germline trimming cut 4 bases from V and 3 bases from J; bases unmatched to any gene: 6. The CDR3 loop reads CAISGQDRGDYGYTF. In nucleotides, the CDR3 is TGTGCCATCAGTGGTCAGGACAGGGGAGACTATGGCTACACCTTC.

The rearrangement joins TRBV7-9 to TRBJ2-5, with D possibly being TRBD1 (5 bases). CDR1 and CDR2 from the germline V gene are SEHNR and FQNEAQ (reference sequence). Between the trimmed V and J ends, which lost 1 base and 1 base, there was a span of 7 bases. This CDR3 comprises 14 residues. The CDR3: CASSLGQIQETQYF. The CDR3 DNA sequence: TGTGCCAGCAGCTTAGGACAGATCCAAGAGACCCAGTACTTC.

The V and J genes are TRBV6-6 and TRBJ2-7; a weak D match, TRBD1 (6 bases). Trimming removed 2 bases at V and 6 bases at J, with 17 bases between. This CDR3 has 15 residues. Germline V gene lookup returns CDR1 MNHNY and CDR2 SVGAGI (reference sequence). Written as DNA, the CDR3 is TGTGCCAGCAGTTACAGCCCAGGGGCGGGTGGCGAGCAGTACTTC. Protein: CASSYSPGAGGEQYF.

The CDR3 here is CASSYGHEQYF. The CDR3 bases are TGTGCCAGCAGTTACGGCCACGAGCAGTACTTC. The rearrangement links TRBV6-5 to TRBJ2-7; D gene uncertain. Germline V gene lookup returns CDR1 MNHEY and CDR2 SVGAGI. The CDR3 is 11 amino acids. The V and J ends lost 2 bases and 5 bases respectively, with 4 bases between them.

The chain has TRBV20-1 and TRBJ2-7, with 10 bases identical to TRBD1. The CDR3 sequence is 14 residues long. CDR1 is DFQATT, CDR2 SNEGSKA, per germline (reference sequence). Losses at the gene ends were 3 bases for V and 5 bases for J; bases not matched to a gene: 7. The DNA of the CDR3 is TGCAGTGCTAGTGGAGGCGGGACAGGGGACGAGCAGTACTTC. Its protein is CSASGGGTGDEQYF.

The rearrangement joins TRBV7-3 to TRBJ2-3; D perhaps matches TRBD1 (5 bases). The length of the CDR3 is 13 residues. Trimming removed 2 bases at V and 5 bases at J, with 8 bases between. Germline values: CDR1 SGHTA, CDR2 FQGTGA. The CDR3 here is CASSLSGKDTQYF. CDR3 coding DNA: TGTGCCAGCAGCTTATCAGGGAAAGATACGCAGTATTTT.

This clone was found a few times. The J gene is TRBJ2-1, the V gene TRBV11-3, with 7 positions matching TRBD1. This CDR3 spans 17 amino acids. Germline V lookup: CDR1 SGHNT, CDR2 YENEEA. V shed 4 bases, J shed 0 bases, and the junction held 9 bases outside the gene matches. The CDR3 reads CASSSGQSYFSYNEQFF. CDR3 bases: TGTGCCAGCAGCTCGGGACAGTCCTATTTCTCCTACAATGAGCAGTTCTTC.

The chain joins TRBV6-5 to TRBJ1-2, with 7 bases matching TRBD1. J lost 5 bases, V lost 4 bases, and 7 bases had no gene match. CDR1 and CDR2 (germline): MNHEY, SVGAGI. CDR3 length: 14 amino acids. CDR3 bases: TGTGCCAGCAGTTCTTACCAGACAGGGTATGGCTACACCTTC. It specifies CASSSYQTGYGYTF.

This clone occurred many times. The V call is TRBV2, the J call TRBJ1-6; 9 positions match TRBD1. CDR3 length equals 14 residues. The germline CDR1 and CDR2 sequences are SNHLY and FYNNEI. J gave up 10 bases and V 6 bases, and 7 bases lay outside the gene matches. CDR3 sequence reads: CASSLGQGRSPLHF. The CDR3, as DNA: TGTGCCAGCAGCTTGGGACAGGGAAGATCACCCCTCCACTTT.